These T cell receptor beta chains were read from a single sample in a study of Ad26.COV2.S vaccination and SARS-CoV-2 variants. Method: immunoSEQ multiplex PCR; TCRdb's copy keeps in-frame clones and lacks some. The sample has about 350,000 clones; roughly 85% are singletons. Sequencing used peripheral blood, obtained in a trial of Ad26.COV2.S vaccine versus placebo. Receptor source: a person between 18 and 65 years old who received the Ad26.COV2.S COVID-19 vaccine or a placebo. The CDR3 runs from the conserved cysteine through the conserved F or W. The D gene is left open where the match is weak. Clone size is stated in some rows and not others, as once, few, many or a class when expanded.

clone size: NA; J gene: TRBJ1-5; V gene: TRBV19; D gene: NA; CDR3 DNA: TGTGCCAGTAGTATACGCACCCAGAATCTGCAGCCCCAGCATTTT; CDR3 protein: CASSIRTQNLQPQHF
clone size: NA; J gene: TRBJ1-1; V gene: TRBV5-1; D gene: NA; CDR3 DNA: TGCGCCAGCAGCTTAGCAGGGAACACTGAAGCTTTCTTT; CDR3 protein: CASSLAGNTEAFF
clone size: NA; J gene: TRBJ2-7; V gene: TRBV10-3; D gene: TRBD2; CDR3 DNA: TGTGCCACCCGGTGGGGCGGGGGGTCCTCCTACGAGCAGTACTTC; CDR3 protein: CATRWGGGSSYEQYF
clone size: once; J gene: TRBJ2-3; V gene: TRBV7-2; D gene: NA; CDR3 DNA: TGTGCCAGCAGCCAAAACCGGGAAGATACGCAGTATTTT; CDR3 protein: CASSQNREDTQYF
clone size: NA; J gene: TRBJ2-7; V gene: TRBV6-2/TRBV6-3; D gene: NA; CDR3 DNA: TGTGCCAGCAGTTATCGGTGGGACCTGAACTACGAGCAGTACTTC; CDR3 protein: CASSYRWDLNYEQYF
clone size: NA; J gene: TRBJ2-1; V gene: TRBV5-6; D gene: NA; CDR3 DNA: TGTGCCAGCAGCGCCAATATGGTCTCCTACAATGAGCAGTTCTTC; CDR3 protein: CASSANMVSYNEQFF
clone size: NA; J gene: TRBJ2-7; V gene: TRBV5-4; D gene: NA; CDR3 DNA: TGTGCCAGCAGCTTGGAGGCAGGGCGGTACGAGCAGTACTTC; CDR3 protein: CASSLEAGRYEQYF
clone size: NA; J gene: TRBJ2-3; V gene: TRBV7-2; D gene: NA; CDR3 DNA: TGTGCCAGCAGCTTAATCGGTCCGACCCCCACAGATACGCAGTATTTT; CDR3 protein: CASSLIGPTPTDTQYF
clone size: few; J gene: TRBJ2-1; V gene: TRBV7-2; D gene: NA; CDR3 DNA: TGTGCCAGCAGTGAGACCCCCTACTACAATGAGCAGTTCTTC; CDR3 protein: CASSETPYYNEQFF
clone size: NA; J gene: TRBJ2-4; V gene: TRBV20-1; D gene: TRBD2; CDR3 DNA: TGCAGTGCTAGTTTAGCGGGGGCCGAAAACATTCAGTACTTC; CDR3 protein: CSASLAGAENIQYF
clone size: NA; J gene: TRBJ2-7; V gene: TRBV6-2/TRBV6-3; D gene: TRBD2; CDR3 DNA: TGTGCCAGCAGCTCTAGCGGGGCGATGAACTACGAGCAGTACTTC; CDR3 protein: CASSSSGAMNYEQYF
clone size: NA; J gene: TRBJ2-1; V gene: TRBV24-1; D gene: NA; CDR3 DNA: TGTGCCACCAGTGATTTGCTATCCCAAAGAGATGAGCAGTTCTTC; CDR3 protein: CATSDLLSQRDEQFF